The source of this TCR beta chain is a study of blood T cell repertoires in COVID-19. A remark on this clone: This sample also contains other DNA sequences that code for the same CDR3.

Profiled with immunoSEQ multiplex PCR; TCRdb holds only in-frame clones, not every one. The repertoire holds approximately 300,000 clones, with 65% to 90% as singletons. Trimming took off 0 bases at V and 8 bases at J, with 8 bases between the two ends. The CDR3 totals 13 residues. Germline lookup yields CDR1 GTSNPN and CDR2 SVGIG (reference sequence). Assignments of participants to cohorts depended upon their own reported clinical history. Source material: PBMCs or T cells enriched from blood (not recorded which). This TCR derives from a woman between 18 and 29 years old who had recovered from COVID-19. This chain uses TRBV30 with TRBJ1-6, with D possibly TRBD1 on 6 matching bases. The CDR3 DNA is TGTGCCTGGAGTGTAGCAGGGGATTCACCCCTCCACTTT. Translated, it gives CAWSVAGDSPLHF.